This TCR beta chain is from a study of blood T cells in healthy people across ages. Concerning this clonotype: Antigen specificity is unknown.

The second PCR ran roughly 7 to 12 cycles with a sample-barcoded 5' primer and J-beta primers. Using its own MiXCR run on the 5' RACE reads, TCRdb lists one record per CDR3 protein. The sample contains some 1.4 million distinct CDR3 sequences, roughly 45% of which appear only once. Study observations and caveats: Per million T cells, TCR beta diversity dropped roughly linearly as age increased.

The ends lost 3 bases at V and 5 bases at J; junction bases unmatched: 3. This CDR3 spans 14 amino acids. Germline-derived CDR1 and CDR2 are LGHDT and YNNKEL (reference sequence). This chain connects TRBV3-1 to TRBJ2-5, with 10 bases identical to TRBD2. The sequence was obtained from a woman aged 18 to 35 in good health. Material: blood. The CDR3, as DNA: TGTGCCAGCAGCCACAGACTAGCGGGCGAGACCCAGTACTTC. It codes for CASSHRLAGETQYF.